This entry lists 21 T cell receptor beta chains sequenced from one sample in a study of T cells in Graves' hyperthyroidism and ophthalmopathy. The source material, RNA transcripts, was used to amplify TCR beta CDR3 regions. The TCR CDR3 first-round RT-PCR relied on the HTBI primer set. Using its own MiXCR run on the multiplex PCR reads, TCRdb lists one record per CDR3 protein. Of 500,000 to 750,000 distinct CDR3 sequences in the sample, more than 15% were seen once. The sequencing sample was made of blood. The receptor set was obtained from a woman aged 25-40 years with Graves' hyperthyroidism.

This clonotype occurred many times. CDR3 loop: CASSFSGVGYTF. CDR3 nucleotides: TGCGCCAGCAGCTTCTCCGGTGTAGGCTACACCTTC. The J gene is TRBJ1-2, the V gene TRBV5-1; D uncertain. This CDR3 comprises 12 residues. The V end was cut by 2 bases, the J end by 8 bases, with 10 bases between. Per germline, CDR1 SGHRS and CDR2 YFSETQ.

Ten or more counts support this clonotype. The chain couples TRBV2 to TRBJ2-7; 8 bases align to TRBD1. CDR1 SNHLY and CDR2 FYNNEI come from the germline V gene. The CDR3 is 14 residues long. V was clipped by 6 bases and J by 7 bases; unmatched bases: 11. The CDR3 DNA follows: TGTGCCAGCAGATCCGGGCAGGGGGCGGTAGAGCAGTACTTC. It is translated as CASRSGQGAVEQYF.

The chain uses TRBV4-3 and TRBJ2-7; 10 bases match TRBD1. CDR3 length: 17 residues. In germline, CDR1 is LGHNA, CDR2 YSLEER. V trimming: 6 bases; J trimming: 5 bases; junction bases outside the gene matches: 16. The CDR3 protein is CASSQRPDRGRGDEQYF. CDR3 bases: TGCGCCAGCAGTCAACGGCCCGACAGGGGGCGTGGGGACGAGCAGTACTTC.

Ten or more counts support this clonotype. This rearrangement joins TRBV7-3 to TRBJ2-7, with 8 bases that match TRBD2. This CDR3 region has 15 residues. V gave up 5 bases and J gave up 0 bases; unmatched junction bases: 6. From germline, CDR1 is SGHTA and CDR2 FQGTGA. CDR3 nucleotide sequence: TGTGCCAGCAGCCCAAGCGGGGGCAGCTCCTACGAGCAGTACTTC. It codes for CASSPSGGSSYEQYF.

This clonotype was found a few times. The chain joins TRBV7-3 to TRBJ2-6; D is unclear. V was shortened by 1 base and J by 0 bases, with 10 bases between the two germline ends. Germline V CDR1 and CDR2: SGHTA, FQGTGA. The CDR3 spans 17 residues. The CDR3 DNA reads TGTGCCAGCAGCTTAAATACCGGAAACTCTGGGGCCAACGTCCTGACTTTC. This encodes CASSLNTGNSGANVLTF. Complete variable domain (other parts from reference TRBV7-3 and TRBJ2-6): GAGVSQTPSNKVTEKGKYVELRCDPISGHTALYWYRQSLGQGPEFLIYFQGTGAADDSGLPNDRFFAVRPEGSVSTLKIQRTERGDSAVYLCASSLNTGNSGANVLTFGAGSRLTVL.

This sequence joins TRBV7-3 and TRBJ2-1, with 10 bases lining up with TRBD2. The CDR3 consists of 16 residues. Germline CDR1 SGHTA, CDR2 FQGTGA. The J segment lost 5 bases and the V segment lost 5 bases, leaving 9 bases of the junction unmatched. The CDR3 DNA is TGTGCCAGCAGCCCCACCGGCGGACTAGCGGACAATGAGCAGTTCTTC. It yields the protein CASSPTGGLADNEQFF.

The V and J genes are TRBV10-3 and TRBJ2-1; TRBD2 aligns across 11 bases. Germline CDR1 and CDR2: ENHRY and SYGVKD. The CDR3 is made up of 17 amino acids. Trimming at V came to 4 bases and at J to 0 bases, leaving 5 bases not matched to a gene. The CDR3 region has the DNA TGTGCCATCAGTGGGACTAGCGGGTTAAGCTCCTACAATGAGCAGTTCTTC. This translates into CAISGTSGLSSYNEQFF.

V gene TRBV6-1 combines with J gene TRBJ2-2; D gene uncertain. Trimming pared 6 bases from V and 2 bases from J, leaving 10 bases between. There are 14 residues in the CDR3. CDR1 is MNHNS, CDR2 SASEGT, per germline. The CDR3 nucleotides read TGTGCCAGCAGGCCGGCAGTAAACACCGGGGAGCTGTTTTTT. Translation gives CASRPAVNTGELFF.

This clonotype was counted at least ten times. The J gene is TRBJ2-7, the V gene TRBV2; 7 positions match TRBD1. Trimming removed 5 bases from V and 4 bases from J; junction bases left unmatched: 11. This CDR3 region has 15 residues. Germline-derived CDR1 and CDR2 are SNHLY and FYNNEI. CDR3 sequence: CASSRVMGQPYEQYF. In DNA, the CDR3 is TGTGCCAGCAGTAGGGTTATGGGACAGCCTTACGAGCAGTACTTC.

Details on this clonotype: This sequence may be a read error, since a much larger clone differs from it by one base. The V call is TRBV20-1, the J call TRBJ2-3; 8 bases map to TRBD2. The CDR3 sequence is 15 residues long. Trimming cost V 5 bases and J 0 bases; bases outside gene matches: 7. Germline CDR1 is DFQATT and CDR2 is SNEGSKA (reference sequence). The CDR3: CSACRRGGSTDTQYF. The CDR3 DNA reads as TGCAGTGCTTGTCGACGGGGGGGCAGCACAGATACGCAGTATTTT.

CDR3 sequence (DNA): TGTGCCAGCAATCGGCTAGCGGGAGGGCCAGATACGCAGTATTTT. Translating it yields CASNRLAGGPDTQYF. J is TRBJ2-3 and V is TRBV2; TRBD2 aligns across 12 bases. The CDR3 spans 15 residues. Germline V lookup: CDR1 SNHLY, CDR2 FYNNEI. V dropped 7 bases and J dropped 4; count of bases not matched to a gene: 6.

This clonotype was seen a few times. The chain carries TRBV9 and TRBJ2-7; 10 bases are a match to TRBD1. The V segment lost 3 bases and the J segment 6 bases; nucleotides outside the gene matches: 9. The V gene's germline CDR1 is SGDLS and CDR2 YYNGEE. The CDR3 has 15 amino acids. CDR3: CASSESPGQGTEQYF. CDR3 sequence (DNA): TGTGCCAGCAGCGAATCCCCGGGACAGGGGACCGAGCAGTACTTC.

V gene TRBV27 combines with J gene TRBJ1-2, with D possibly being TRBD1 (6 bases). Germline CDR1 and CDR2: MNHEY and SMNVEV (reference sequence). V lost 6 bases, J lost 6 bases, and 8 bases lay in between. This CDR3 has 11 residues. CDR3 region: CASSTGNGYTF. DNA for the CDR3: TGTGCCAGCAGCACAGGGAATGGCTACACCTTC.

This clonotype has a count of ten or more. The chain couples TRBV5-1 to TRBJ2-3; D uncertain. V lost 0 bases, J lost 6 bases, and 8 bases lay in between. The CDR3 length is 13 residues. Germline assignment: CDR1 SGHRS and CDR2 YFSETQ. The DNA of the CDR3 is TGCGCCAGCAGCTTGGAGGCGGCGGATACGCAGTATTTT. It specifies CASSLEAADTQYF.

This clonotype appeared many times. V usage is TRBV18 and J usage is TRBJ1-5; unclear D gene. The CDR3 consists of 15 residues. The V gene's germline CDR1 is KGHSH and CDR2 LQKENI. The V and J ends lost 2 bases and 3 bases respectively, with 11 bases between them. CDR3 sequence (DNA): TGTGCCAGCTCACCAACCAGCGGCAACAATCAGCCCCAGCATTTT. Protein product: CASSPTSGNNQPQHF.

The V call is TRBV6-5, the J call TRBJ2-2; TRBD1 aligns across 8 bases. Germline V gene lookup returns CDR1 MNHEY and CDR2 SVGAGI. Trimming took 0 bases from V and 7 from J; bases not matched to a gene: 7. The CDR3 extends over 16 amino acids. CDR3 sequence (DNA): TGTGCCAGCAGTTACTCCCCAGGGGGCGCTGGCGGGGAGCTGTTTTTT. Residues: CASSYSPGGAGGELFF.

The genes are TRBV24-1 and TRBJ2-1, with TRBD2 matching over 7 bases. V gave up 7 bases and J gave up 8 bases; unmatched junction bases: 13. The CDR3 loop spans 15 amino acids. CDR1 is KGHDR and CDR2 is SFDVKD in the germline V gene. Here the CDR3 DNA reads TGTGCCACCAGGCCCCGTTGGCGGGAGTTAGATGAGCAGTTCTTC. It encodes CATRPRWRELDEQFF.

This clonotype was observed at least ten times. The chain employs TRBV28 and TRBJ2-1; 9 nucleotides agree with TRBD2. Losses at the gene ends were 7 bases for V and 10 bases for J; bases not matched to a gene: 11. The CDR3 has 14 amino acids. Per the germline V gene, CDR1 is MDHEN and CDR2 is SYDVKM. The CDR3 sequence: CASTYAGGGREQFF. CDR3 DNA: TGTGCCAGCACCTACGCGGGGGGGGGGCGGGAGCAGTTCTTC.

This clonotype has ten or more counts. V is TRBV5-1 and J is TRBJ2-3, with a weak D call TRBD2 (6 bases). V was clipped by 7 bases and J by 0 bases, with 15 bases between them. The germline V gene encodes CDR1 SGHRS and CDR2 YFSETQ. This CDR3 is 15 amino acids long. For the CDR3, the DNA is TGCGCCAGCGGGTTTGGGACTTCTAGCACAGATACGCAGTATTTT. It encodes CASGFGTSSTDTQYF.

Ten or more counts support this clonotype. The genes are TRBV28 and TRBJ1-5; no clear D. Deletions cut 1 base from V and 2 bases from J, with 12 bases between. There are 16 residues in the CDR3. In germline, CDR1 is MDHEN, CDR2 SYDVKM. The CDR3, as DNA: TGTGCCAGCAGTTTATTATCGGGAGCGGGCAATCAGCCCCAGCATTTT. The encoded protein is CASSLLSGAGNQPQHF.

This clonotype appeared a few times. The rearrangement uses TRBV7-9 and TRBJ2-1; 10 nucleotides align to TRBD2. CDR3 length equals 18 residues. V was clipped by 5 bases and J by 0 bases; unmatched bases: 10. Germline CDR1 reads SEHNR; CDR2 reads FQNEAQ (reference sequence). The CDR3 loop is CASSKGRTSGLSYNEQFF. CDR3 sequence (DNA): TGTGCCAGCAGCAAAGGCCGGACTAGCGGACTCTCCTACAATGAGCAGTTCTTC.